This T cell receptor beta chain was found in a study of blood T cell repertoires in COVID-19 (TCRdb year 2020). Regarding the complete study: The collaborator samples originated in the United States, Italy and Spain and spanned the acute and convalescent phases of COVID-19. Subjects who had been exposed to COVID-19, were actively infected with it, or had recovered from it provided the deeply sampled blood TCRbeta repertoires that made up the dataset. The repertoires were made available in a free public database intended to serve as a resource for research on the immune response to SARS-CoV-2. HLA class I and class II types, where available, came from metadata supplied by the sample provider rather than from assay-based typing. The sample metadata nearly always contained a de-identified subject ID, COVID-19 status, age in years and sex. The prospective study material was composed of cDNA or gDNA derived from T cells, B-cell-depleted T cells, or PBMCs. Samples came from the ongoing ImmuneRACE study (first 160 participants) plus 1,254 subjects from 6 global collaborators.

From the cysteine up to the phenylalanine, the CDR3 has a length of 14 residues. Of the read, only the CDR3 DNA is kept; its 42 bases are in frame from base 1. The germline V gene yields MNHEY for CDR1 and SVGEGT for CDR2. Between the V and J ends, shortened by 2 bases and 5 bases respectively, the junction contains 13 bases. Each collaborating institution followed its own protocols to collect whole blood in K2EDTA tubes. For TCRbeta analysis, collaborators shipped samples in one of three forms: frozen whole blood, isolated PBMCs, or DNA extracted from either of those sample types. Study-level results and caveats: How much clinical and demographic metadata was included differed by source and by participant, and the metadata was provided uncurated.

As for this clone: Its specific antigen is unknown. No much larger clonotype is one base removed from it; base qualities were not supplied.

The immunoSEQ Assay, a bias-controlled multiplex PCR, was used to amplify TCRbeta CDR3 regions from genomic DNA. Under the source paper's analysis protocol: Nucleated cell counts per sample were estimated from amplification of reference gene primers within the assay. To quantify the absolute abundance of each unique TCRbeta CDR3 rearrangement, sequence reads were collapsed and filtered. For each sample, productive Simpson clonality was calculated by taking the square root of Simpson's diversity index across productive rearrangements. TCRdb limited this immuneACCESS table to in-frame rearrangements with V and J called. A share of clones is missing; checked studies link under half to unresolved V genes, and the rest is unexplained. That table supplies the V and J calls and clone size; D and trimming were determined from the DNA. This sample holds more than 75,000 clones; roughly 89% were observed only once. The top ten clones comprise around 8% of the sample.

The origin of this receptor is a man younger than 40 with acute or convalescent COVID-19. Source material: peripheral blood. This receptor chain uses TRBV6-2 or TRBV6-3 and TRBJ2-7; the D gene lacks a confident call. The bases are TGTGCCAGCAGTTACGGGCCTTCGTTGGACGAGCAGTACTTC. This translates into CASSYGPSLDEQYF.